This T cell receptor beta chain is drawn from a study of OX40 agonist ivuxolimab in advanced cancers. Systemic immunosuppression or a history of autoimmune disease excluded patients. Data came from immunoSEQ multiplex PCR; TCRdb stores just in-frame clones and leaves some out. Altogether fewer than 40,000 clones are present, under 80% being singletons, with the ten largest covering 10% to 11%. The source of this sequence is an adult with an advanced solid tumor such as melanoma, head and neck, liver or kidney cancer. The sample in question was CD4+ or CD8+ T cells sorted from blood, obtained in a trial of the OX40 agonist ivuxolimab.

Here the CDR3 DNA reads TGTGCCTGGCTCACAGGGGCCAACTATGGCTACACCTTC. Encoded protein: CAWLTGANYGYTF. The rearrangement joins TRBV30 to TRBJ1-2; 7 positions match TRBD1. Germline V lookup: CDR1 GTSNPN, CDR2 SVGIG (reference sequence). The V and J ends lost 5 bases and 2 bases, in that order; junction bases with no gene match: 5. The CDR3 has 13 amino acids.